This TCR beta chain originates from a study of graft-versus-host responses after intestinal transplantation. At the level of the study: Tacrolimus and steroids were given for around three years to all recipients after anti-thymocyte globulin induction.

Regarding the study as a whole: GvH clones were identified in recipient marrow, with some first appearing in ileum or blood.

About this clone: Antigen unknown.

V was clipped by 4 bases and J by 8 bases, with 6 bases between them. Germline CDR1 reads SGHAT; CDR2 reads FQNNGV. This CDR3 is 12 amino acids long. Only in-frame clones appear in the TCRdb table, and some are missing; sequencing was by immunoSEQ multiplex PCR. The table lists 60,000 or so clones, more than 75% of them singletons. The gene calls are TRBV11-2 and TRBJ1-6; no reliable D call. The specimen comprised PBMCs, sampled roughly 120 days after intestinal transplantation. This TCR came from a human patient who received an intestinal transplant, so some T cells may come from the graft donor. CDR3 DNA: TGTGCCAGCAGCTCGGTTTATTCACCCCTCCACTTT. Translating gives CASSSVYSPLHF.